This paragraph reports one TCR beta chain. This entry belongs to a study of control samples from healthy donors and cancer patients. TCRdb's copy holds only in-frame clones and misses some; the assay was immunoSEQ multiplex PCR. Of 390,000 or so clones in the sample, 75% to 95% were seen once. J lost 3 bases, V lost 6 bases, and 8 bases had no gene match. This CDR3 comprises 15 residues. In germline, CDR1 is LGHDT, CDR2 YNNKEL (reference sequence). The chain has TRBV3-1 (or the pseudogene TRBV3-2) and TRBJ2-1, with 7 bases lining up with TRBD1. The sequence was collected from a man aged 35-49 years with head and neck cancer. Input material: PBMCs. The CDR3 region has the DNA TGTGCCAGCAGACCGACGGGACAGCACTACAATGAGCAGTTCTTC. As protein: CASRPTGQHYNEQFF.